This T cell receptor (beta chain) comes out of a study of PD-L1 blockade in urothelial cancer. The overall study: Blood-derived samples held a median approximately 150,000 T cells.

J lost 7 bases, V lost 1 base, and 8 bases had no gene match. CDR3 size: 16 residues. Germline assignment: CDR1 SGHRS and CDR2 YFSETQ. TCRdb's copy holds only in-frame clones and misses some; the assay was immunoSEQ multiplex PCR. The sample contains approximately 100,000 clones, approximately 85% of which appear only once. For each patient, 1 to 8 samples were obtained, pretreatment and on-treatment. The chain combines TRBV5-1 with TRBJ1-4; 9 bases align to TRBD1. Specimen: PBMCs, collected around atezolizumab (anti-PD-L1) treatment. The receptor's source is a man aged 50 to 59 with urothelial cancer. Here the CDR3 DNA reads TGCGCCAGCAGCTTGAGCGGACAGGGGAGGGGTGAAAAACTGTTTTTT. Its translation is CASSLSGQGRGEKLFF.